The 27 T cell receptor beta chains below were found in one sample sequenced in a study of T cells expressing NK-cell markers. Each CDR3 protein gets one entry in TCRdb, which reprocessed the 5' RACE reads and gives no DNA. The listing records hundreds of thousands of distinct CDR3 sequences. The source material was blood T cells: a sorted CD56 or NKG2C T cell subset, CD4+ or CD8+ T cells, or bulk PBMC T cells (not recorded which). These receptors were taken from a woman aged 18 to 69 in good health.

The genes are TRBV7-9 and TRBJ2-2; TCRdb picks TRBD1, but there is no DNA to check that call. The CDR3 totals 15 residues. CDR1 is SEHNR, CDR2 FQNEAQ, per germline (reference sequence). This CDR3 is CASSPLGRGSGELFF.

The chain links TRBV18 to TRBJ1-1; lacking DNA, the TRBD1 call made by TCRdb goes unchecked. The CDR3 has 15 residues. Germline V gene sequence: CDR1 KGHSH, CDR2 LQKENI. The CDR3: CASHEQGGVYTEAFF.

This rearrangement joins TRBV6-5 to TRBJ2-1; TCRdb indicates TRBD1, and absent DNA this call remains unverified. The CDR3 totals 14 residues. Germline values: CDR1 MNHEY, CDR2 SVGAGI. CDR3 region: CASSYTGNRNEQFF.

The chain recombines TRBV7-2 with TRBJ1-4. This CDR3 is built from 15 residues. Looked up from germline, CDR1 is SGHTA and CDR2 is FQGNSA. The CDR3 reads CASSSYGLTNEKLFF.

V and J are TRBV7-8 and TRBJ1-6. Germline V gives CDR1 SGHVS, CDR2 FQNEAQ. The CDR3 covers 14 residues. CDR3 in amino acids: CASSTRLINSPLHF.

CDR3 amino acids: CASSALAGVTGANVLTF. The chain couples TRBV6-1 to TRBJ2-6; TCRdb picks TRBD2, but there is no DNA to check that call. The CDR3 extends over 17 amino acids. The V gene's germline CDR1 is MNHNS and CDR2 SASEGT.

This chain joins TRBV25-1 and TRBJ2-1; the TCRdb call, TRBD1, lacks DNA for checking. Germline-derived CDR1 and CDR2 are MGHDK and SYGVNS. This CDR3 has 16 amino acids. The CDR3 protein is CASSESGGGSYNEQFF.

The rearrangement uses TRBV12-3 or TRBV12-4 and TRBJ2-2; lacking DNA, the TRBD2 call made by TCRdb goes unchecked. There are 15 residues in the CDR3. This CDR3 is CASTPLVRGTGELFF.

The rearrangement uses TRBV6-4 and TRBJ2-5; TCRdb lists TRBD2, though no DNA is available to test this call. The CDR3 has 20 residues. Germline V gene sequence: CDR1 MRHNA, CDR2 SNTAGT. CDR3 sequence: CASSRLGTGGLAGVVETQYF.

The gene calls are TRBV14 and TRBJ2-3; TCRdb selects TRBD2, and the lack of DNA leaves this call unchecked. This CDR3 region has 15 residues. CDR1 is SGHDN, CDR2 FVKESK, per germline. This CDR3 reads CASRLGGSATDTQYF.

The rearrangement uses TRBV5-5 and TRBJ2-7; TCRdb designates TRBD1, a call that cannot be tested without DNA. Germline V gives CDR1 SGHKS, CDR2 YYEKEE (reference sequence). The CDR3 is made up of 15 amino acids. This CDR3 reads CASSAQGFSSYEQYF.

The chain has TRBV6-5 and TRBJ1-1. The CDR3 extends over 15 amino acids. Germline lookup yields CDR1 MNHEY and CDR2 SVGAGI. CDR3 loop: CASSYGEQKNTEAFF.

The V gene is TRBV29-1, the J gene TRBJ2-7. The length of the CDR3 is 13 residues. Germline V gene data show CDR1 as SQVTM and CDR2 as ANQGSEA. CDR3 loop: CSVVVGDPSEQYF.

This chain joins TRBV27 and TRBJ2-2; the TCRdb call, TRBD1, lacks DNA for checking. This CDR3 has 15 amino acids. The V gene's germline CDR1 is MNHEY and CDR2 SMNVEV (reference sequence). CDR3 sequence reads: CASSNDRGLVGELFF.

This chain joins TRBV5-1 and TRBJ2-3; TCRdb's D gene call, TRBD2, goes unchecked for lack of DNA. The CDR3 is made up of 19 amino acids. Germline V gene sequence: CDR1 SGHRS, CDR2 YFSETQ. This CDR3 is CASSLAGLAGGRGTDTQYF.

The chain links TRBV7-3 to TRBJ2-2; absent DNA, TCRdb's TRBD1 call cannot be checked. Germline loops: CDR1 SGHTA, CDR2 FQGTGA. The CDR3 loop spans 16 amino acids. The CDR3 protein is CASSARTGPNTGELFF.

The chain joins TRBV7-2 to TRBJ2-7; TCRdb's assignment of TRBD1 cannot be checked, as there is no DNA. Germline V lookup: CDR1 SGHTA, CDR2 FQGNSA. The CDR3 length is 13 residues. The chain's CDR3 is CASSSDRQYEQYF.

The chain employs TRBV7-2 and TRBJ2-5; with no DNA, the TCRdb D assignment of TRBD2 cannot be verified. In germline, CDR1 is SGHTA, CDR2 FQGNSA. The CDR3 totals 16 residues. The CDR3 reads CASSSRTSGGIKTQYF.

The V gene is TRBV5-4, the J gene TRBJ1-6. The CDR3 has 14 residues. Germline loops: CDR1 SGHNT, CDR2 YYREEE (reference sequence). The chain's CDR3 is CASSAGLFNSPLHF.

The genes are TRBV7-2 and TRBJ1-6; TCRdb's D gene call, TRBD1, goes unchecked for lack of DNA. CDR3 size: 17 residues. Germline V gene sequence: CDR1 SGHTA, CDR2 FQGNSA. This chain's CDR3 is CASSLTGTASTLSPLHF.

The chain links TRBV9 to TRBJ1-1. The germline gives CDR1 SGDLS, CDR2 YYNGEE. The CDR3 has 12 amino acids. CDR3 sequence: CASSGLYTEAFF.

CDR3: CASSLHFDREF. This chain joins TRBV7-9 and TRBJ2-1; TCRdb outputs TRBD1, but without DNA this stays unchecked. There are 11 residues in the CDR3. CDR1 is SEHNR, CDR2 FQNEAQ, per germline (reference sequence).

The chain carries TRBV6-1 and TRBJ1-1; without DNA, the TCRdb call of TRBD1 cannot be checked. The CDR3 length is 13 residues. The germline V gene has CDR1 MNHNS and CDR2 SASEGT. The CDR3 sequence is CASRGQANTEAFF.

The rearrangement links TRBV28 to TRBJ2-1. In germline, CDR1 is MDHEN, CDR2 SYDVKM. The CDR3 loop spans 12 amino acids. The CDR3: CASSFFTNEQFF.

J is TRBJ2-1 and V is TRBV19. Germline V gene data show CDR1 as LNHDA and CDR2 as SQIVND (reference sequence). The CDR3 sequence is 17 residues long. The CDR3 is CASSIDRRRFSYNEQFF.

The V and J genes are TRBV18 and TRBJ2-3; TCRdb gives TRBD2 as the D gene, but with no DNA this cannot be confirmed. The germline gives CDR1 KGHSH, CDR2 LQKENI. There are 16 residues in the CDR3. The chain's CDR3 is CASSPGSGGAVDTQYF. The entire variable domain, with the rest obtained from reference TRBV18 and TRBJ2-3, is as follows: NAGVMQNPRHLVRRRGQEARLRCSPMKGHSHVYWYRQLPEEGLKFMVYLQKENIIDESGMPKERFSAEFPKEGPSILRIQQVVRGDSAAYFCASSPGSGGAVDTQYFGPGTRLTVL.

V is TRBV11-2 and J is TRBJ2-5. Germline lookup yields CDR1 SGHAT and CDR2 FQNNGV. CDR3 length equals 12 residues. The CDR3 sequence: CASSLDWETQYF.